This T cell receptor beta chain comes out of a study of blood T cells in healthy people across ages. Findings of the study overall: No conclusive comparison of naive versus antigen-experienced cells was possible with unsorted PBMCs.

Using a J-beta primer mix together with a sample-barcoded 5' primer, a second PCR was run for roughly 7 to 12 cycles. TCRdb re-called the 5' RACE reads through MiXCR, storing one row per CDR3 protein. The table has roughly 700,000 distinct CDR3 sequences, 25% seen once. The CDR3 is 13 residues long. On this clonotype: What it recognizes is unknown.

The sample was also linked to a second study, of T cells of mothers and their children.

Sequencing was carried out using blood. This chain uses TRBV12-3 or TRBV12-4 with TRBJ2-5; D might be TRBD2 (5 bases). The last part of the DNA fits TRBJ2-1 better; the J call may be wrong. The receptor comes from a boy aged 10-17 years in good health. This chain's CDR3 is CASSVRENYEQFF. CDR3 DNA sequence: TGTGCCAGCAGTGTTCGGGAAAACTATGAGCAGTTCTTC.